These 11 T cell receptor beta chains originate from one sample sequenced in a study of blood T cell repertoires in COVID-19. The repertoire was sequenced with immunoSEQ multiplex PCR; TCRdb's copy has only in-frame clones and lacks some. The table lists fewer than 70,000 clones, about four fifths of them singletons. The sequenced sample consisted of peripheral blood. All receptors come from a woman of 80 years or more with acute or convalescent COVID-19.

The chain combines TRBV18 with TRBJ1-5, with D unresolved. CDR3 size: 17 residues. Germline CDR1 reads KGHSH; CDR2 reads LQKENI. V was cut by 5 bases and J by 0 bases, with 17 bases left in between. The CDR3 nucleotides read TGTGCCAGCTCATCCATTCCCAGGTCTAATAGCAATCAGCCCCAGCATTTT. It codes for CASSSIPRSNSNQPQHF.

The chain has TRBV11-2 and TRBJ2-3, with 10 bases aligning to TRBD2. Germline loops: CDR1 SGHAT, CDR2 FQNNGV. V was clipped by 0 bases and J by 6 bases; unmatched bases: 9. CDR3 length equals 17 residues. The CDR3 protein is CASSLEVAGGPGDTQYF. The CDR3 region has the DNA TGTGCCAGCAGCTTAGAGGTAGCGGGGGGCCCCGGGGATACGCAGTATTTT.

A few counts support this clone. In DNA, the CDR3 is TGTGCCAGCAGCGTAGATGTACAGGGGGCCTTGGTTACTGAAGCTTTCTTT. Encoded protein: CASSVDVQGALVTEAFF. The chain employs TRBV9 and TRBJ1-1, with TRBD1 identical over 9 bases. Germline V gives CDR1 SGDLS, CDR2 YYNGEE. With V trimmed by 0 bases and J by 5 bases, 11 bases remained unmatched. The CDR3 is 17 amino acids. Filled out from reference TRBV9 and TRBJ1-1, the complete variable domain reads DSGVTQTPKHLITATGQRVTLRCSPRSGDLSVYWYQQSLDQGLQFLIQYYNGEERAKGNILERFSAQQFPDLHSELNLSSLELGDSALYFCASSVDVQGALVTEAFFGQGTRLTVV.

The CDR3 is CASSLIQRSEAFF. In DNA form, the CDR3 reads TGTGCCAGCAGCTTGATACAGAGATCTGAAGCTTTCTTT. The genes are TRBV5-8 and TRBJ1-1; D not resolved. CDR3 size: 13 residues. Trimming shortened V by 1 base and J by 6 bases, and 10 bases separated the two germline ends. Germline loops: CDR1 SGHTS, CDR2 YDEGEE.

The chain is built from TRBV6-5 and TRBJ1-2; D is uncertain. The CDR3 totals 15 residues. Between the trimmed V and J ends, which lost 2 bases and 3 bases, there was a span of 13 bases. Germline CDR1 is MNHEY and CDR2 is SVGAGI. CDR3 coding DNA: TGTGCCAGCAGTTACGTAACTACCGGGGACTATGGCTACACCTTC. This gives the protein CASSYVTTGDYGYTF.

The chain has TRBV7-9 and TRBJ2-3, with 7 positions matching TRBD1. The CDR3 runs 14 residues. Trimming removed 3 bases from V and 2 bases from J; junction bases left unmatched: 2. Germline CDR1 SEHNR, CDR2 FQNEAQ (reference sequence). Written as DNA, the CDR3 is TGTGCCAGCAGCTTGGGACAGTCCACAGATACGCAGTATTTT. Residues: CASSLGQSTDTQYF.

The V call is TRBV19, the J call TRBJ1-5; tentative D call: TRBD1 (6 bases). The germline CDR1 and CDR2 sequences are LNHDA and SQIVND (reference sequence). CDR3 length: 15 residues. Trimming shortened V by 6 bases and J by 4 bases, and 16 bases separated the two germline ends. The CDR3: CASRTGGGGNQPQHF. DNA for the CDR3: TGTGCCAGTAGAACCGGAGGGGGAGGGAATCAGCCCCAGCATTTT.

CDR3 DNA sequence: TGTGCCAGCAGCCAGGGGGGGCAGAGCACAGATACGCAGTATTTT. Translation: CASSQGGQSTDTQYF. The chain has TRBV3-1 (or the pseudogene TRBV3-2) and TRBJ2-3, with D possibly matching TRBD2 (7 bases). The CDR3 has 15 amino acids. CDR1 and CDR2 (germline): LGHDT, YNNKEL (reference sequence). V was shortened by 3 bases and J by 0 bases, with 10 bases between the two germline ends.

The chain has TRBV4-1 and TRBJ2-1; D is undetermined. Germline V lookup: CDR1 MGHRA, CDR2 YSYEKL. CDR3 length: 19 amino acids. Trimming cost V 0 bases and J 1 base, with 19 bases left between them. CDR3 DNA: TGCGCCAGCAGCCAAGAGAGACTTCCCGTTTTTAAGTCCTACAATGAGCAGTTCTTC. It is translated as CASSQERLPVFKSYNEQFF.

This clone showed up just a few times. This rearrangement joins TRBV10-3 to TRBJ2-1, with a weak D call TRBD2 (6 bases). Trimming removed 0 bases from V and 6 bases from J, with 9 bases in between. Germline V lookup: CDR1 ENHRY, CDR2 SYGVKD. This CDR3 is built from 14 residues. CDR3 protein: CAISESSGVNEQFF. The CDR3 DNA reads as TGTGCCATCAGTGAGTCTTCGGGGGTCAATGAGCAGTTCTTC.

This clone was recorded only once. V usage is TRBV19 and J usage is TRBJ1-4; 7 bases agree with TRBD1. The CDR3 length is 15 residues. Trimming at V came to 4 bases and at J to 8 bases, leaving 10 bases not matched to a gene. Germline V gives CDR1 LNHDA, CDR2 SQIVND (reference sequence). CDR3 coding DNA: TGTGCCAGTAGTACGCAACAGGGGCCAGAGGAAAAACTGTTTTTT. The encoded protein is CASSTQQGPEEKLFF.